These T cell receptor beta chains were read from a single sample in a study of T cell responses to AZD1222 COVID-19 vaccine. Using immunoSEQ multiplex PCR, the repertoire was profiled, and TCRdb retains in-frame clones only, with some absent. Found here are about 150,000 clones, about 90% of them singletons; the top ten hold about 2.1%. The starting material was peripheral blood, obtained on day 0 of AZD1222 vaccination. Every receptor here comes from an adult in good health. CDR3s include the opening cysteine and the closing phenylalanine or tryptophan.

j_call v_call cdr3_aa
TRBJ2-4 TRBV28 CASRRPGLNIQYF
TRBJ2-1 TRBV5-4 CASSTGLENEQFF
TRBJ1-2 TRBV7-9 CASSTRAQREDDTF
TRBJ1-1 TRBV10-2 CASSDGLEAFF
TRBJ1-1 TRBV3-1/TRBV3-2 CASRRATEAFF
TRBJ2-7 TRBV10-3 CAISVAYEQYF
TRBJ1-2 TRBV2 CASSRNSQDGYTF
TRBJ1-1 TRBV7-3 CASSSQGDAEAFF
TRBJ2-1 TRBV28 CASSLEEPGEQFF
TRBJ1-1 TRBV29-1 CSGIQTGSREAFF
TRBJ2-7 TRBV5-4 CASSPIPGRRSYEQYF
TRBJ2-7 TRBV27 CASSLLAGGSSSYEQYF
TRBJ1-1 TRBV18 CASSPLTDMNTEAFF
TRBJ1-3 TRBV9 CASSLRATGENTIYF
TRBJ2-7 TRBV19 CASSMTGIFYEQYF
TRBJ1-1 TRBV6-5 CASRTGGNTEAFF
TRBJ2-4 TRBV6-5 CASTEARIQYF
TRBJ2-3 TRBV19 CASSMVRGGTYTQYF
TRBJ2-2 TRBV3-1/TRBV3-2 CASSQGRLGELFF
TRBJ2-7 TRBV12-2 CASRLVGTSPEQYF
TRBJ2-3 TRBV7-8 CASTKGQGSTDTQYF
TRBJ2-2 TRBV19 CAGRGTITGELFF
TRBJ2-3 TRBV2 CASSKGAGYTDTQYF
TRBJ2-2 TRBV27 CASSTLPLGTGELFF
TRBJ1-2 TRBV19 CASSKGDSRLYGYTF
TRBJ2-1 TRBV30 CAWMGDNEQFF
TRBJ2-5 TRBV5-1 CASSLATSGGAQETQYF
TRBJ2-2 TRBV7-2 CASSPQGQTNTGELFF
TRBJ1-1 TRBV7-2 CASSYRLSGAEAFF
TRBJ1-6 TRBV12-5 CASGLIPNSPLHF
TRBJ2-1 TRBV19 CASSIKGDEQFF
TRBJ2-7 TRBV7-2 CASSFSRTGAYEQYF
TRBJ2-7 TRBV12-3/TRBV12-4 CASSLGGRDEQYF
TRBJ1-2 TRBV29-1 CSVDGLGRTYYGYTF
TRBJ1-6 TRBV7-9 CASSYAGGVGNSPLHF
TRBJ1-4 TRBV7-6 CASSPGGGNEKLFF
TRBJ1-1 TRBV29-1 CSVEIGTGGPAFF
TRBJ2-1 TRBV7-9 CASNPPPTGVNEQFF